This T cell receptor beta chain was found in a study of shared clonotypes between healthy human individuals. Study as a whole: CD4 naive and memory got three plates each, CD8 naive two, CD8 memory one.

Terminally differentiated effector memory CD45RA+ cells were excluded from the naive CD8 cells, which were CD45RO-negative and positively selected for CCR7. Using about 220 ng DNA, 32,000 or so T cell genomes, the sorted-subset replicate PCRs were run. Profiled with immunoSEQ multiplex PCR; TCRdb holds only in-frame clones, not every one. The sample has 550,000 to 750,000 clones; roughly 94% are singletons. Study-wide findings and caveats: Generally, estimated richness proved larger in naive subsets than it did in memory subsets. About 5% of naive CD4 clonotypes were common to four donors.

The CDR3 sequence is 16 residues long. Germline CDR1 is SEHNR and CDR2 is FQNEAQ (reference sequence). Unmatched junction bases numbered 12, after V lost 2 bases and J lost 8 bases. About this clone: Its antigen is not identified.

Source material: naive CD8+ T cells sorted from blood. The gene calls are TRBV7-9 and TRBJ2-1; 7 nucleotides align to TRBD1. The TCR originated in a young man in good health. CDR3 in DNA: TGTGCCAGCAGCTTAAGGTTCCGCACAGGGGAATATGAGCAGTTCTTC. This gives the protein CASSLRFRTGEYEQFF. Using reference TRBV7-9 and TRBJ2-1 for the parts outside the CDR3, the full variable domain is DTGVSQNPRHKITKRGQNVTFRCDPISEHNRLYWYRQTLGQGPEFLTYFQNEAQLEKSRLLSDRFSAERPKGSFSTLEIQRTEQGDSAMYLCASSLRFRTGEYEQFFGPGTRLTVL.